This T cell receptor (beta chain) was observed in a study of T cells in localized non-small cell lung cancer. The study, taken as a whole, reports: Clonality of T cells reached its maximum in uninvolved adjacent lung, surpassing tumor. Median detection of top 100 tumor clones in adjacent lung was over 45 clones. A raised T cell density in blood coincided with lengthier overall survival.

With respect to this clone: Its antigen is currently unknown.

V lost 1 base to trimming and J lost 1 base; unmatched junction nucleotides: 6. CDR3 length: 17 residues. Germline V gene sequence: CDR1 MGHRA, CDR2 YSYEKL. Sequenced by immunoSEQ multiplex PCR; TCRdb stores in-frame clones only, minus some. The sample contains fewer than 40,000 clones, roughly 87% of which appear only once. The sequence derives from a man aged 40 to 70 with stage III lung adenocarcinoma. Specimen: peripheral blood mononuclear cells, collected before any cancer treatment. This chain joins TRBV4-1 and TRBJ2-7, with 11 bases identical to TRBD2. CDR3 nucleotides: TGCGCCAGCAGCCAAGGAGGACTAGCGGGTGGTTCCTACGAGCAGTACTTC. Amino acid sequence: CASSQGGLAGGSYEQYF.